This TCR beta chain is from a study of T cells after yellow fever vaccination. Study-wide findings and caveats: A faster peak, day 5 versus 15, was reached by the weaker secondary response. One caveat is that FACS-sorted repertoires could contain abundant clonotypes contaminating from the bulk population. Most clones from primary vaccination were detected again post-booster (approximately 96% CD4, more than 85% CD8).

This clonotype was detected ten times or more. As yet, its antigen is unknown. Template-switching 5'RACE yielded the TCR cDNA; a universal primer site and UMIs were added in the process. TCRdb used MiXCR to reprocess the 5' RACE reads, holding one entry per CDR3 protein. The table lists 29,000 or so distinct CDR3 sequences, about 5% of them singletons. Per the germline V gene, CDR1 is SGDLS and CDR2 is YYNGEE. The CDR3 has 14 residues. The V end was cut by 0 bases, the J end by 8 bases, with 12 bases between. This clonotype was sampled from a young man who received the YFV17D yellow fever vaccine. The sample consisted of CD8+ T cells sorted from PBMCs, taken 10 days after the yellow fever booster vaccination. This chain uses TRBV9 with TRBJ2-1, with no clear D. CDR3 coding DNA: TGTGCCAGCAGCGTAGGCTTCAAGGTCGATGAGCAGTTCTTC. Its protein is CASSVGFKVDEQFF.